This T cell receptor (beta chain) appears in the sequencing data of a study of T-cell memory formation after mild COVID-19. Notes on the study in general: Contracting CD4+ clones lay largely in CM and EM, with CD8+ ones residing in EMRA. Some clones that responded turned up in pre-infection memory, which suggests that cross-reactive memory joined in.

Germline lookup yields CDR1 SQVTM and CDR2 ANQGSEA. V lost 4 bases and J lost 3, with 9 bases in between. This CDR3 is built from 13 residues. Turning to this clonotype: Its antigen is currently unknown.

5'RACE with constant-segment primers yielded barcoded, UMI-tagged TCR alpha and TCR beta cDNA libraries. Via MiXCR, TCRdb re-called the 5' RACE reads, giving one row per CDR3 protein. Of fewer than 200,000 distinct CDR3 sequences listed, about a fifth are singletons. The rearrangement joins TRBV29-1 to TRBJ1-4; D may be TRBD1 (5 bases). The TCR was taken from an adult woman who had mild COVID-19 (a few samples of this study predate the infection). Cell type and time point are not known. The sequencing sample was made of PBMCs or a T cell subset sorted from them (not recorded which). The CDR3 DNA sequence: TGCAGCGTTGCGGGGGTAGCTAATGAAAAACTGTTTTTT. Its translation: CSVAGVANEKLFF.